This record looks at one TCR beta chain sequence and its context. What it recognizes is unknown. These data originate in a study of cytomegalovirus exposure and HLA in healthy donors. This CDR3 has 13 amino acids. The germline CDR1 and CDR2 sequences are MDHEN and SYDVKM. With 6 bases removed from V and 5 bases from J, the gap between germline ends came to 13 bases. PCR used 60 Vbeta primers and 13 Jbeta primers. Libraries were prepared by immunoSEQ multiplex PCR; TCRdb keeps only in-frame clonotypes and omits some of them. The sample lists roughly 190,000 clones, around four fifths seen once, with 1.5% to 2% in the top ten. Study results and caveats: Rarity characterized most TCR sequences, yet some public TCRs appeared in many donors.

Sequencing was performed on PBMCs. The receptor's source is a man in his forties or fifties in good health and CMV-seropositive. This sequence joins TRBV28 and TRBJ1-1, with D maybe TRBD1 (6 bases). The CDR3 nucleotides read TGTGCCAGCAGGCCCGGACAGAGGACTGAAGCTTTCTTT. Translated: CASRPGQRTEAFF. Combining the CDR3 with reference TRBV28 and TRBJ1-1 gives the whole variable domain DVKVTQSSRYLVKRTGEKVFLECVQDMDHENMFWYRQDPGLGLRLIYFSYDVKMKEKGDIPEGYSVSREKKERFSLILESASTNQTSMYLCASRPGQRTEAFFGQGTRLTVV.